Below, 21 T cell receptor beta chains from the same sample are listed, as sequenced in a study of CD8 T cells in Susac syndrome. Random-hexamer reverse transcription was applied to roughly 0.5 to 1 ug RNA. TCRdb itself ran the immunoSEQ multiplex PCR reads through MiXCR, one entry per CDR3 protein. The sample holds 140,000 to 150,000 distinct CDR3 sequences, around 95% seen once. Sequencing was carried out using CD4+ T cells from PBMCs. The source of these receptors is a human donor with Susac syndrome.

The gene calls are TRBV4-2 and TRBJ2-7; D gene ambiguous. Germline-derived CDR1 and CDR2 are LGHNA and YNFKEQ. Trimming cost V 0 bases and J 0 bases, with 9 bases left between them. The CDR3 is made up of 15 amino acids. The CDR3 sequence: CASSQDRSASYEQYF. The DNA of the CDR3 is TGTGCCAGCAGCCAAGATCGGAGCGCCTCCTACGAGCAGTACTTC.

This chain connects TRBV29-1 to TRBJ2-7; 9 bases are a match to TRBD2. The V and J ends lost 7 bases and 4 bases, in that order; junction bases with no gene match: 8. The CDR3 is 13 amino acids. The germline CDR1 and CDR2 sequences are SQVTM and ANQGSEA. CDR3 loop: CSAQTSGKYEQYF. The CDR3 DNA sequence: TGCAGCGCCCAGACTAGCGGAAAATACGAGCAGTACTTC.

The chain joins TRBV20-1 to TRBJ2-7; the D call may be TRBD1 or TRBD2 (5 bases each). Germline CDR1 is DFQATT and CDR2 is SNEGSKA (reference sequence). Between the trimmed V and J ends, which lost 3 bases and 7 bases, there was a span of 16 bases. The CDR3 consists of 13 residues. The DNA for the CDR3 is TGCAGTGCTAGGGCTAGCTGGGGGTCGGAGCAGTACTTC. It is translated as CSARASWGSEQYF.

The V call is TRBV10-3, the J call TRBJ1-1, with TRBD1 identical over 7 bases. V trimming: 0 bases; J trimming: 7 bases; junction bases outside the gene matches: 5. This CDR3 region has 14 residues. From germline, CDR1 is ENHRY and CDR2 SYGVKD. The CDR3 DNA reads TGTGCCATCAGTGAGTCGATACGGGACAGTGAAGCTTTCTTT. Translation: CAISESIRDSEAFF.

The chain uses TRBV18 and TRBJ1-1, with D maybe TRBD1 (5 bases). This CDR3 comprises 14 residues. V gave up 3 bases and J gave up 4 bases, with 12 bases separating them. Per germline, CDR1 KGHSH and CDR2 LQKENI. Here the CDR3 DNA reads TGTGCCAGCTCACCTTCGCAGGGAGGCACTGAAGCTTTCTTT. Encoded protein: CASSPSQGGTEAFF.

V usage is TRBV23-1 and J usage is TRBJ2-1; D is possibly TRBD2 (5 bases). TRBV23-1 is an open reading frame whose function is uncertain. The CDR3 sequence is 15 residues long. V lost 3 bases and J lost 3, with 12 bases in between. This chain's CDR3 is CASSQRAEIYNEQFF. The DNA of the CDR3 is TGCGCCAGCAGTCAGAGGGCAGAGATCTACAATGAGCAGTTCTTC.

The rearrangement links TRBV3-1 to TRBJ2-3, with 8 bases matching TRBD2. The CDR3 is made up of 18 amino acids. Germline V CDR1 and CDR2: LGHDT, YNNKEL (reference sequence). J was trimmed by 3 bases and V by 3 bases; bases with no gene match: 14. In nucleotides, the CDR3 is TGTGCCAGCAGCCATCCGTCTCTTCTTTCTAGCGGGACAGATACGCAGTATTTT. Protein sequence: CASSHPSLLSSGTDTQYF.

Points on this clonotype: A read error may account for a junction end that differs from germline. CDR3 region: CATSRDRGPYERYF. The DNA for the CDR3 is TGTGCCACCAGCAGAGACAGGGGACCCTACGAGCGGTACTTC. This rearrangement joins TRBV15 to TRBJ2-7; TRBD1 is a possible D gene (6 bases). This CDR3 comprises 14 residues. CDR1 LNHNV and CDR2 YYDKDF come from the germline V gene (reference sequence). Based on the CDR3 plus reference TRBV15 and TRBJ2-7, the full variable domain is DAMVIQNPRYQVTQFGKPVTLSCSQTLNHNVMYWYQQKSSQAPKLLFHYYDKDFNNEADTPDNFQSRRPNTSFCFLDIRSPGLGDTAMYLCATSRDRGPYERYFGPGTRLTVT.

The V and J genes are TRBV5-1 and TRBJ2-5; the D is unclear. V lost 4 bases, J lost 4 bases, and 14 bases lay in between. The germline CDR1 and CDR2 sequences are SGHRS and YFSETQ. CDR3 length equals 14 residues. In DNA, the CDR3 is TGCGCCAGCAGCGACCGGATGTCCCGAGAGACCCAGTACTTC. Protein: CASSDRMSRETQYF.

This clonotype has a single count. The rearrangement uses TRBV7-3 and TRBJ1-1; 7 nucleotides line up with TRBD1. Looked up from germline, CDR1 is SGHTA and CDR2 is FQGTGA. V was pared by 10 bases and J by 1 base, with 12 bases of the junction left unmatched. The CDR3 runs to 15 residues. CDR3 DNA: TGTGCCAACCAGAAGAGGGGGCGGCCGAACACTGAAGCTTTCTTT. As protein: CANQKRGRPNTEAFF.

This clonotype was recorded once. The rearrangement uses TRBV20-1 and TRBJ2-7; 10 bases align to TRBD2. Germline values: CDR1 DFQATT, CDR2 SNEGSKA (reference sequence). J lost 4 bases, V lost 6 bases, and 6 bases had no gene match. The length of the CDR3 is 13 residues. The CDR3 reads CSAIAGGLYEQYF. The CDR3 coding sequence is TGCAGTGCAATAGCGGGAGGTTTATACGAGCAGTACTTC.

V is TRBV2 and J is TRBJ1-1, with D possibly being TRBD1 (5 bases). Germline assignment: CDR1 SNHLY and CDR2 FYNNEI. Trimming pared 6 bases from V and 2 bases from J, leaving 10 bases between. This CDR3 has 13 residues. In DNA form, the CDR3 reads TGTGCCAGCAGAGGGACGGCCAACACTGAAGCTTTCTTT. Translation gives CASRGTANTEAFF. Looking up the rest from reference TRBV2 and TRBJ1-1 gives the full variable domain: EPEVTQTPSHQVTQMGQEVILRCVPISNHLYFYWYRQILGQKVEFLVSFYNNEISEKSEIFDDQFSVERPDGSNFTLKIRSTKLEDSAMYFCASRGTANTEAFFGQGTRLTVV.

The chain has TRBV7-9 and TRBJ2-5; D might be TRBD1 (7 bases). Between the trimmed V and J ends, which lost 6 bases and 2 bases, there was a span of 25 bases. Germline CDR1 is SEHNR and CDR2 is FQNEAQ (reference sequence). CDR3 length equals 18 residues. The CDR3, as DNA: TGTGCCAGCAGTTCTAACACAGGGGCCGGGACTCTACAAGAGACCCAGTACTTC. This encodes CASSSNTGAGTLQETQYF.

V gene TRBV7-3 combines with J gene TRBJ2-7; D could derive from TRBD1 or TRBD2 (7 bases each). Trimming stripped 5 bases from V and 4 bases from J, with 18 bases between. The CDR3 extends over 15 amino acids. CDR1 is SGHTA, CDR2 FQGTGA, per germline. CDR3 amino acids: CASSPSGTAGYEQYF. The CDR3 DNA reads TGTGCCAGCAGCCCCTCTGGGACAGCGGGGTACGAGCAGTACTTC.

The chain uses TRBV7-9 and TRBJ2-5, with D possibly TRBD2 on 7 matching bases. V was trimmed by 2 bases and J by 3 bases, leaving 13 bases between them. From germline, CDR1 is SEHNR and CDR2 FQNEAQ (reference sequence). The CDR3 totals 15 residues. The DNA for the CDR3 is TGTGCCAGCAGCTTACGTAGGGGGGGCGAAGAGACCCAGTACTTC. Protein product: CASSLRRGGEETQYF.

The DNA of the CDR3 is TGCAGCGTTTTGAAGGCCGGCACCGGGGAGCTGTTTTTT. Protein sequence: CSVLKAGTGELFF. The rearrangement joins TRBV29-1 to TRBJ2-2; no clear D gene. CDR3 length: 13 residues. Trimming cost V 5 bases and J 4 bases, with 11 bases left between them. Germline values: CDR1 SQVTM, CDR2 ANQGSEA.

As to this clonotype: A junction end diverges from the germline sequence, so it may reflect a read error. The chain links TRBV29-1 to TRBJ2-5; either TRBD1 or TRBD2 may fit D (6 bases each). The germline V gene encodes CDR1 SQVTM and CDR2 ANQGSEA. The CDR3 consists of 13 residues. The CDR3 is CSVEGGGGETQYF. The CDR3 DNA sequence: TGCAGCGTGGAAGGGGGTGGAGGGGAGACCCAGTACTTC.

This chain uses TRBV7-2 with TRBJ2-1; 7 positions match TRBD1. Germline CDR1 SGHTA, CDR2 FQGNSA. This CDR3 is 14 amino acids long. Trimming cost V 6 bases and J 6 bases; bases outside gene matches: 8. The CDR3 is CASRDGQGVNEQFF. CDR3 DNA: TGTGCCAGCAGAGACGGTCAGGGGGTCAATGAGCAGTTCTTC.

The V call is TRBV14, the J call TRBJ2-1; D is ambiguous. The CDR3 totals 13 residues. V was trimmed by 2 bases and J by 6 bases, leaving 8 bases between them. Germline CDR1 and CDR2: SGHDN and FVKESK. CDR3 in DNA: TGTGCCAGCAGCCAACAAGCCCTCAATGAGCAGTTCTTC. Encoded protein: CASSQQALNEQFF.

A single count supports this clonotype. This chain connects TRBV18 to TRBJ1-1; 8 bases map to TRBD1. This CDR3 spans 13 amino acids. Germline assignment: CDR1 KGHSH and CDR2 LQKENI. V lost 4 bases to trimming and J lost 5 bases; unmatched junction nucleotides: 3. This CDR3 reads CASSLGQGTEAFF. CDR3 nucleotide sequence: TGTGCCAGCTCACTAGGACAGGGTACTGAAGCTTTCTTT.

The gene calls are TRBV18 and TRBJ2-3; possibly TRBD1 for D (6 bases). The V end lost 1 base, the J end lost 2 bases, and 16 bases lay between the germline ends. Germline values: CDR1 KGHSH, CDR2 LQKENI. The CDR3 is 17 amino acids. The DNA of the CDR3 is TGTGCCAGCTCACCACGGGGGCAGCGGAGCACCACAGATACGCAGTATTTT. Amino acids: CASSPRGQRSTTDTQYF.